These 14 T cell receptor beta chains originate from one sample sequenced in a study of cytomegalovirus exposure and HLA in healthy donors (dated by TCRdb to about 2017). The library was built by means of the immunoSEQ multiplex PCR assay. A mixture of 60 forward primers for TCR Vbeta segments and 13 reverse primers for TCR Jbeta segments was used in the multiplex PCR. Sourced from immuneACCESS, this table was stored by TCRdb with only in-frame sequences that have V and J called. A share of the clones is absent; for the studies checked, an unresolved V gene accounts for under half, and the remainder has no known explanation. A total of 170,000 or so clones appear in this sample, 80% of them only once. 0.65% of the sample is taken by the ten largest. The sample comprised PBMCs. The receptors come from a boy between 10 and 17 years old in good health and CMV-seronegative.

The rearrangement uses TRBV7-8 and TRBJ2-1; 12 positions agree with TRBD1. This CDR3 is 18 amino acids long. Trimming at V came to 1 base and at J to 5 bases, leaving 9 bases not matched to a gene. CDR1 and CDR2 (germline): SGHVS, FQNEAQ. Here the CDR3 DNA reads TGTGCCAGCAGCTTAGACCTTCAGGGACAGGGGGCAAACAATGAGCAGTTCTTC. Its protein product is CASSLDLQGQGANNEQFF.

CDR3 sequence: CASSPGTVYEQYF. CDR3 nucleotide sequence: TGTGCCAGTAGTCCCGGGACAGTTTACGAGCAGTACTTC. The chain combines TRBV19 with TRBJ2-5; 7 nucleotides match TRBD1. The J call may not be correct, given that the DNA end is closer to TRBJ2-7. This CDR3 comprises 13 residues. Germline CDR1 is LNHDA and CDR2 is SQIVND (reference sequence).

This chain links TRBV9 with TRBJ1-1, with TRBD1 matching 8 bases. The V and J ends lost 4 bases and 3 bases, in that order; junction bases with no gene match: 11. The CDR3 runs 16 residues. Germline V gene lookup returns CDR1 SGDLS and CDR2 YYNGEE. DNA for the CDR3: TGTGCCAGCAGCTCCCAGGGGGCGCTTATGGACACTGAAGCTTTCTTT. Encoded protein: CASSSQGALMDTEAFF.

The chain employs TRBV19 and TRBJ2-1; TRBD1 is a possible D gene (5 bases). Germline V CDR1 and CDR2: LNHDA, SQIVND (reference sequence). Trimming took 5 bases from V and 4 from J, leaving 15 bases between them. This CDR3 has 15 amino acids. This chain's CDR3 is CASSATTEVYNEQFF. For the CDR3, the DNA is TGTGCCAGTAGTGCGACGACAGAAGTTTACAATGAGCAGTTCTTC. The variable domain in full, with the rest retrieved from reference TRBV19 and TRBJ2-1, is DGGITQSPKYLFRKEGQNVTLSCEQNLNHDAMYWYRQDPGQGLRLIYYSQIVNDFQKGDIAEGYSVSREKKESFPLTVTSAQKNPTAFYLCASSATTEVYNEQFFGPGTRLTVL.

This clone was counted a few times. The V call is TRBV29-1, the J call TRBJ1-2, with 9 bases that match TRBD1. The CDR3 extends over 12 amino acids. Germline V gives CDR1 SQVTM, CDR2 ANQGSEA. The V segment lost 4 bases and the J segment 5 bases; nucleotides outside the gene matches: 2. The DNA for the CDR3 is TGCAGCGTTGCCGGACAGGGGTATGGCTACACCTTC. This encodes CSVAGQGYGYTF.

CDR3 nucleotides: TGTGCCAGCAGCTCCCCACGAAGAGGGAGGATGTACAATGAGCAGTTCTTC. This encodes CASSSPRRGRMYNEQFF. This chain links TRBV7-3 with TRBJ2-1, with D possibly matching TRBD2 (6 bases). The CDR3 is 17 amino acids. CDR1 and CDR2 (germline): SGHTA, FQGTGA. Trimming removed 4 bases from V and 4 bases from J, with 20 bases in between.

This clone has a single count. The chain recombines TRBV7-8 with TRBJ2-7; tentatively, D is TRBD1 (7 bases). The CDR3 contains 14 residues. Germline V gene lookup returns CDR1 SGHVS and CDR2 FQNEAQ. With 8 bases removed from V and 0 bases from J, the gap between germline ends came to 14 bases. CDR3 protein: CASSHRGLSYEQYF. CDR3 coding DNA: TGTGCCAGCTCACACAGGGGACTCTCCTACGAGCAGTACTTC. The full variable domain, completed using reference TRBV7-8 and TRBJ2-7, is GAGVSQSPRYKVAKRGQDVALRCDPISGHVSLFWYQQALGQGPEFLTYFQNEAQLDKSGLPSDRFFAERPEGSVSTLKIQRTQQEDSAVYLCASSHRGLSYEQYFGPGTRLTVT.

This clone was detected only a few times. This chain joins TRBV9 and TRBJ2-2; weak D call: TRBD2 (5 bases). V lost 3 bases to trimming and J lost 1 base, with 13 bases between them. Germline V gene lookup returns CDR1 SGDLS and CDR2 YYNGEE. This CDR3 is 16 amino acids long. CDR3 in amino acids: CASSAALRENTGELFF. The CDR3 DNA sequence: TGTGCCAGCAGCGCCGCGCTACGGGAGAACACCGGGGAGCTGTTTTTT.

The chain couples TRBV10-3 to TRBJ2-2; D gene uncertain. Germline V CDR1 and CDR2: ENHRY, SYGVKD. The CDR3 has 14 residues. V was pared by 3 bases and J by 4 bases, with 9 bases between. The CDR3 DNA reads as TGTGCCATCAGTGAAAGTAGTCCCACCGGGGAGCTGTTTTTT. Residues: CAISESSPTGELFF.

The chain couples TRBV4-1 to TRBJ1-1; D call uncertain. V lost 4 bases and J lost 1, with 10 bases in between. CDR1 MGHRA and CDR2 YSYEKL come from the germline V gene. This CDR3 contains 14 residues. The CDR3 region has the DNA TGCGCCAGCAGCCTACGGGGTGAGAACACTGAAGCTTTCTTT. This sequence encodes CASSLRGENTEAFF.

This chain links TRBV7-2 with TRBJ1-1; no clear D. The ends were cut back, 1 base at V and 2 bases at J, with 11 bases in the middle. There are 15 residues in the CDR3. Germline CDR1 and CDR2: SGHTA and FQGNSA. In DNA form, the CDR3 reads TGTGCCAGCAGCTTAGGAGTGGTCTCTAACACTGAAGCTTTCTTT. Amino acids: CASSLGVVSNTEAFF.

The gene calls are TRBV14 and TRBJ2-1; 8 positions agree with TRBD2. V gave up 0 bases and J gave up 6 bases; unmatched junction bases: 16. Germline CDR1 is SGHDN and CDR2 is FVKESK. The length of the CDR3 is 19 residues. In nucleotides, the CDR3 is TGTGCCAGCAGCCAAGATGGACTAGCTATCCTATCATATGGCAATGAGCAGTTCTTC. Its translation is CASSQDGLAILSYGNEQFF.

This clone was detected only a few times. The V gene is TRBV6-4, the J gene TRBJ2-3; 8 bases match TRBD1. The J segment lost 7 bases and the V segment lost 2 bases, leaving 11 bases of the junction unmatched. Germline lookup yields CDR1 MRHNA and CDR2 SNTAGT. The CDR3 totals 16 residues. CDR3 in DNA: TGTGCCAGCAGTGACGAATCAGGACAGGGAAAGAATACGCAGTATTTT. Its translation is CASSDESGQGKNTQYF.

This chain uses TRBV6-1 with TRBJ1-2, with 8 bases matching TRBD1. Germline CDR1 MNHNS, CDR2 SASEGT. This CDR3 spans 14 amino acids. V was clipped by 1 base and J by 5 bases; unmatched bases: 3. The CDR3 DNA is TGTGCCAGCAGTGAAGGGACAGGGCTTTATGGCTACACCTTC. It specifies CASSEGTGLYGYTF.